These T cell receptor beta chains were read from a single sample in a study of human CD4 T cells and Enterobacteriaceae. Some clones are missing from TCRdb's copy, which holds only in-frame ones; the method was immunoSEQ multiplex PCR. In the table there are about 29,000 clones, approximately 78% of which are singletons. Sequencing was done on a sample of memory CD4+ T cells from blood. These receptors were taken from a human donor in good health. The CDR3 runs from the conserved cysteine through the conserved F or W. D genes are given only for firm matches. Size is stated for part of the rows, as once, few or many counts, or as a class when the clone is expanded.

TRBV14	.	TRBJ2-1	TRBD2	TGTGCCAGCAGCCAAGCCATAGCGGGGGCCCCACGCCATGAGCAGTTCTTC	CASSQAIAGAPRHEQFF
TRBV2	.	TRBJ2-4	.	TGTGCCAGCAGTGACGAGGGACTAGCCAAAAACATTCAGTACTTC	CASSDEGLAKNIQYF
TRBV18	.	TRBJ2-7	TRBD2	TGTGCCAGCAGGGACCCCGGACTAGCGGGTCAAGAGCAGTACTTC	CASRDPGLAGQEQYF
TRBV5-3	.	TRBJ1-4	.	TGTGCCAGAAGCGTTCACAGGGTTTCAACTAATGAAAAACTGTTTTTT	CARSVHRVSTNEKLFF
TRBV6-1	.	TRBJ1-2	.	TGTGCCAGCAGTGAAGCGCGGGGGATTAACTATGGCTACACCTTC	CASSEARGINYGYTF
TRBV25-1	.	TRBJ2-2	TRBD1	TGTGCCAGCAGTGCGGGGTTACAGGGGGCGTACACCGGGGAGCTGTTTTTT	CASSAGLQGAYTGELFF
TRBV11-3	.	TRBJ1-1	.	TGTGCCAGCAGCCTCCAGTGGAACACTGAAGCTTTCTTT	CASSLQWNTEAFF
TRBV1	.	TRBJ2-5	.	TGCACCAGCAGCCAAAGCGGGCCCTACCAAGAGACCCAGTACTTC	CTSSQSGPYQETQYF
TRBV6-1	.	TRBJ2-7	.	TGTGCCAGCACCCCTACTTCGAACCGCTACGAGCAGTACTTC	CASTPTSNRYEQYF
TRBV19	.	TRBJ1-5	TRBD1	TGTGCCAGTAGTACTTCCAGACAGGGCGGCTTTGGCAATCAGCCCCAGCATTTT	CASSTSRQGGFGNQPQHF
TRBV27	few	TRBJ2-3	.	TGTGCCAGCAGTTCTCGCCCGGGAGATACGCAGTATTTT	CASSSRPGDTQYF
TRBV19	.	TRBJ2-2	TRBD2	TGTGCCAGTAGTATCTCGGTGCTAGCGGGAGGGCCGAACACCGGGGAGCTGTTTTTT	CASSISVLAGGPNTGELFF
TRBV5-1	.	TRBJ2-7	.	TGCGCCAGCAGCTTGGCCATGGAAGGCGGGCAGTACTTC	CASSLAMEGGQYF
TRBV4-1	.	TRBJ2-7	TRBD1	TGCGCCAGCAGCCAAGAAGCTTCAGGACAGGGTGATGAGCAGTACTTC	CASSQEASGQGDEQYF
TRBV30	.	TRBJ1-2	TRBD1	TGTGCCTGGAGCGGGGGGACAGGGAGGGGCTACACCTTC	CAWSGGTGRGYTF
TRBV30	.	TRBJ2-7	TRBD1	TGTGCCTGGAGCAAGAACAGGGGGCGCTACGAGCAGTACTTC	CAWSKNRGRYEQYF
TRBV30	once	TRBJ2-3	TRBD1	TGTGCCTTTACCACGGACAGGGGATGGACAGATACGCAGTATTTT	CAFTTDRGWTDTQYF
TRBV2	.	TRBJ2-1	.	TGTGCCAGCAGTGAAAGGGGGGTCGAGCAGTTCTTC	CASSERGVEQFF
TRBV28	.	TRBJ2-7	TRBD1	TGTGCCAGCAGTTCCGCCGACAGGGGGGATGAGCAGTACTTC	CASSSADRGDEQYF
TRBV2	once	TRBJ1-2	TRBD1	TGTGCCAGCAGGAACGACAGGGAAGGCTACACCTTC	CASRNDREGYTF
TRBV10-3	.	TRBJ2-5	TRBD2	TGTGCCATCAGAGGGACTAGCGGGAGGGGGAAAGAGACCCAGTACTTC	CAIRGTSGRGKETQYF
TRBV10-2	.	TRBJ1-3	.	TGCGCCAGCAGTGAGGGGAGAGGAAACACCATATATTTT	CASSEGRGNTIYF
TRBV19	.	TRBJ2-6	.	TGTGCCACCAGCCCCAGGGCCAACGTCCTGACTTTC	CATSPRANVLTF
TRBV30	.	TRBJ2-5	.	TGTGCCTGGAGCCTTCAGATGGGGACCCAGTACTTC	CAWSLQMGTQYF
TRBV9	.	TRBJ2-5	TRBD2	TGTGCCAGCAGCGTAGCCCTTCTAGCGGGGGGATACCAAGAGACCCAGTACTTC	CASSVALLAGGYQETQYF
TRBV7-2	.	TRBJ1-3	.	TGTGCCAGCAGTCTTAGGCGCTCTGGAAACACCGTATATTTT	CASSLRRSGNTVYF
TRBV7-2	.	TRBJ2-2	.	TGTGCCAGCAGCTTACTCGGGAACACCGGGGAGCTGTTTTTT	CASSLLGNTGELFF
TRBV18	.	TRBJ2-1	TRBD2	TGTGCCAGCTCACCACTAGCGGGAGCAAACAATGAGCAGTTCTTC	CASSPLAGANNEQFF
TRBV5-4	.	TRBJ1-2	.	TGTGCCAGCACTACGTTAGGGTATGGCTACACCTTC	CASTTLGYGYTF
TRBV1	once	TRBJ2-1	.	TGCACCAGCAGCCAAGACGGACTAGCTGTCGGCAATGAGCAGTTCTTC	CTSSQDGLAVGNEQFF
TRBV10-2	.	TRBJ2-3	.	TGCGCCAGCAGTGGGATAGAGGGCAGGGAAAGAGGAGATACGCAGTATTTT	CASSGIEGRERGDTQYF
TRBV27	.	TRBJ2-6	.	TGTGCCAGCACAGGGGCTGCGTACTCTGGGGCCAACGTCCTGACTTTC	CASTGAAYSGANVLTF
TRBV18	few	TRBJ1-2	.	TGTGCCAGCTCACCACCGGCAGGGGATAACTATGGCTACACCTTC	CASSPPAGDNYGYTF
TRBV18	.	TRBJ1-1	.	TGTGCCAGCTCACCACCGCCAGGGAATTCGTACACTGAAGCTTTCTTT	CASSPPPGNSYTEAFF
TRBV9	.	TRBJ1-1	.	TGTGCCAGCAGCGGGACAGCGATGAACACTGAAGCTTTCTTT	CASSGTAMNTEAFF
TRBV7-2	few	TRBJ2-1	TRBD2	TGTGCCAGCAGCTTAGTGCGACTAGCGGTATACAATGAGCAGTTCTTC	CASSLVRLAVYNEQFF
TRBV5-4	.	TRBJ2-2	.	TGTGCCAGCAGCCATTTAACGTTGTTGGAGGAGAACACCGGGGAGCTGTTTTTT	CASSHLTLLEENTGELFF
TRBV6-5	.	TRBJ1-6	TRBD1	TGTGCCGCCCAACGAACGGGACAGCATAATTCACCCCTCCACTTT	CAAQRTGQHNSPLHF
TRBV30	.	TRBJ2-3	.	TGTGCCGGTTCTAGGGGTCGGTCAGATACGCAGTATTTT	CAGSRGRSDTQYF
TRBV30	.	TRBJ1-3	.	TGTGCCTGGAGTGTAACCTCTGGAAACACCATATATTTT	CAWSVTSGNTIYF
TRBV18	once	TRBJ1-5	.	TGTGCCAGCTCACCAGCGGGACGGAGCAATCAGCCCCAGCATTTT	CASSPAGRSNQPQHF
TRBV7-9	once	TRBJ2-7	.	TGTGCCAGCAGCTTAGAAGGGTCAGCGAGCTCCTACGAGCAGTACTTC	CASSLEGSASSYEQYF
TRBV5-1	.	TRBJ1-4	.	TGCGCCAGCAGCTTGGCCGGGAGACGGACTAATGAAAAACTGTTTTTT	CASSLAGRRTNEKLFF
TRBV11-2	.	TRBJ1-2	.	TGTGCCAGCAGCCCGCGGGCATTGGCTAACTATGGCTACACCTTC	CASSPRALANYGYTF
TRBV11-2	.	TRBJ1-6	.	TGTGCCAGCAGCTTAAAAACCAGCGCGAATTCACCCCTCCACTTT	CASSLKTSANSPLHF
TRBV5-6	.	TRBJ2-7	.	TGTGCCAGCAGCCCAGGGTTGGGGTTCTACGAGCAGTACTTC	CASSPGLGFYEQYF
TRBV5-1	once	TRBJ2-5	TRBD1	TGCGCCAGCAGCTTGGGTGACAGGGCCCCCGAGACCCAGTACTTC	CASSLGDRAPETQYF
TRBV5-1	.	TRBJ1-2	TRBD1	TGCGCCAGCAGCTATTCCGGGACAGCATTGCACTATGGCTACACCTTC	CASSYSGTALHYGYTF
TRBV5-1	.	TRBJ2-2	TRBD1	TGCGCCAGCAGCTCTACAGGGGCCCCCGGGGAGCTGTTTTTT	CASSSTGAPGELFF
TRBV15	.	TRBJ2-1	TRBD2	TGTGCCACCAGCAGCCGGGGGGGGAATAACAATGAGCAGTTCTTC	CATSSRGGNNNEQFF
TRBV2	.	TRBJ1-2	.	TGTGCCAGCAGTGAAACAGGGTCCGGCTACACCTTC	CASSETGSGYTF